This TCR beta chain derives from a study of blood T cells in healthy people across ages. On the study more broadly: With template switching, about one barcoded beta molecule was captured per two T cells.

CDR3 size: 12 residues. Germline CDR1 and CDR2: DFQATT and SNEGSKA (reference sequence). Through a sample-barcoded 5' primer and a J-beta primer mix, a second PCR was run for about 6 to 12 cycles. TCRdb ran MiXCR on the 5' RACE reads and lists one entry per CDR3 protein. Of about 730,000 distinct CDR3 sequences in the sample, 40% to 45% were seen once. On this clonotype: Its antigen remains unknown. Germline and junction disagree at one end, which may indicate a read error.

Study-wide findings and caveats: Because sorting was not performed, PBMCs prevented conclusive naive versus antigen-experienced comparison.

Sequenced sample: blood. The rearrangement uses TRBV20-1 and TRBJ1-1, with D tentatively TRBD1 (6 bases). This receptor was obtained from a woman in her fifties or sixties in good health. Written as DNA, the CDR3 is TGTAGGCCTGACAGGACGAGCACTGAAGCTTTCTTT. It codes for CRPDRTSTEAFF.